This T cell receptor beta chain came from a study of blood T cell repertoires in COVID-19. Repertoires were generated with immunoSEQ multiplex PCR, while TCRdb's copy carries only in-frame clones and drops some. The sample has roughly 220,000 clones, around four fifths seen once. The V end lost 3 bases, the J end lost 7 bases, and 13 bases lay between the germline ends. The CDR3 totals 15 residues. CDR1 and CDR2 (germline): LGHDT, YNNKEL (reference sequence). This chain connects TRBV3-1 (or the pseudogene TRBV3-2) to TRBJ1-6, with D hard to call. The sequence was collected from a woman aged 60-70 years who had recovered from COVID-19. The specimen sequenced was peripheral blood. CDR3 sequence (DNA): TGTGCCAGCAGCCATACGGAGGGAGACAATTCACCCCTCCACTTT. The encoded protein is CASSHTEGDNSPLHF.